One and the same sample provided the 9 T cell receptor beta chains below, sequenced in a study of T cells after posttransplantation cyclophosphamide. Profiling relied on immunoSEQ multiplex PCR, and the TCRdb table lists in-frame clones only, not all of them. Sampling found about 25,000 clones, none seen once. Cyclophosphamide on days +3 and +4 followed busulfan-fludarabine conditioning and a marrow graft. The material was PBMCs, obtained after allogeneic stem cell transplant with posttransplant cyclophosphamide. All receptors come from a young adult male patient who received an allogeneic stem cell transplant from a related donor, was CMV-positive, and had no GVHD. Among the T cells, some may be from the graft donor.

This clone was observed many times. CDR3 bases: TGTGCCAGCAGTTCTCGGCCCCCCGGGGGGGAGCTGTTTTTT. It translates to CASSSRPPGGELFF. The rearrangement uses TRBV6-1 and TRBJ2-2; no clear D gene. The germline gives CDR1 MNHNS, CDR2 SASEGT. The CDR3 runs 14 residues. V dropped 5 bases and J dropped 8 bases, with 15 bases sitting between them.

This clone came up many times. This chain joins TRBV7-2 and TRBJ1-1; D possibly corresponds to TRBD1 (6 bases). Trimming pared 2 bases from V and 5 bases from J, leaving 12 bases between. Germline loops: CDR1 SGHTA, CDR2 FQGNSA. The CDR3 sequence is 14 residues long. As DNA, the CDR3 is TGTGCCAGCAGCTTATACAGGGCTGGGACTGAAGCTTTCTTT. Translation gives CASSLYRAGTEAFF.

In its sample, this clone was seen many times. V is TRBV6-6 and J is TRBJ1-3; 7 nucleotides line up with TRBD1. The CDR3 covers 15 residues. Germline loops: CDR1 MNHNY, CDR2 SVGAGI (reference sequence). The J segment lost 3 bases and the V segment lost 2 bases, leaving 4 bases of the junction unmatched. Written as DNA, the CDR3 is TGTGCCAGCAGTTACACAGGGGAGCTTGGAAACACCATATATTTT. It codes for CASSYTGELGNTIYF.

There are many counts of this clone. The rearrangement uses TRBV7-3 and TRBJ1-1, with D perhaps TRBD1 (6 bases). Per the germline V gene, CDR1 is SGHTA and CDR2 is FQGTGA. The V and J ends lost 5 bases and 4 bases respectively, with 14 bases between them. The CDR3 sequence is 14 residues long. The CDR3 protein is CASSLLGGPTEAFF. CDR3 nucleotide sequence: TGTGCCAGCAGCCTCTTGGGGGGGCCCACTGAAGCTTTCTTT.

Ten or more counts support this clone. This chain joins TRBV2 and TRBJ1-2; D might be TRBD1 (5 bases). Germline V gives CDR1 SNHLY, CDR2 FYNNEI. Trimming pared 9 bases from V and 3 bases from J, leaving 29 bases between. The CDR3 is 18 residues long. CDR3 DNA sequence: TGTGCCAGACGCCGTGGGATAGTCAGGCCAGGGAAGGACTATGGCTACACCTTC. Translated, it gives CARRRGIVRPGKDYGYTF.

This clone has ten or more counts. This rearrangement joins TRBV6-5 to TRBJ1-4; tentatively, D is TRBD1 (6 bases). Germline lookup yields CDR1 MNHEY and CDR2 SVGAGI. Trimming cost V 9 bases and J 4 bases, with 12 bases left between them. The CDR3 is 13 amino acids. Here the CDR3 reads CASGQTNNEKLFF. The CDR3 region has the DNA TGTGCCAGTGGACAGACGAATAATGAAAAACTGTTTTTT.

This clone was observed at least ten times. V and J are TRBV18 and TRBJ1-1; no clear D gene. The V end lost 3 bases, the J end lost 2 bases, and 10 bases lay between the germline ends. The CDR3 spans 14 residues. Germline V gene data show CDR1 as KGHSH and CDR2 as LQKENI. The CDR3 loop reads CASSPVRSNTEAFF. In DNA form, the CDR3 reads TGTGCCAGCTCACCGGTTAGGAGTAACACTGAAGCTTTCTTT.

This clone was observed many times. J is TRBJ1-5 and V is TRBV5-5, with TRBD1 matching 7 bases. Germline V CDR1 and CDR2: SGHKS, YYEKEE (reference sequence). The CDR3 runs 16 residues. Trimming cost V 0 bases and J 4 bases; bases outside gene matches: 7. The CDR3 region has the DNA TGTGCCAGCAGCTTGGGGAAAACAGGGGTAAATCAGCCCCAGCATTTT. It is translated as CASSLGKTGVNQPQHF.

This clone was seen ten or more times. The chain combines TRBV2 with TRBJ1-2; D is unclear. Germline lookup yields CDR1 SNHLY and CDR2 FYNNEI. Trimming left V 1 base short and J 4 bases short, with 16 bases between. The CDR3 contains 16 residues. In DNA form, the CDR3 reads TGTGCCAGCAGTGAAGGTTTGCCCGGGAATGCCTATGGCTACACCTTC. Translating it yields CASSEGLPGNAYGYTF.